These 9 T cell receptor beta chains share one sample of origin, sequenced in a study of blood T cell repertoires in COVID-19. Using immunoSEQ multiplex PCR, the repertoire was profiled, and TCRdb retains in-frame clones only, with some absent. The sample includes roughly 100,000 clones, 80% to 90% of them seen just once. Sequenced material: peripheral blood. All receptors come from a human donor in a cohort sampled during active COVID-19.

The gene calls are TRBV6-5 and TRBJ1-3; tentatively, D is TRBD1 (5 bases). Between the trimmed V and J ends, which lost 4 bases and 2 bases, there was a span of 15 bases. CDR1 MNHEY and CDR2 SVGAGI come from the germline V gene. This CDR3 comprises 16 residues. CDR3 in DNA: TGTGCCAGCAGTTTTACAGCCCCCAGGGCTGGAAACACCATATATTTT. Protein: CASSFTAPRAGNTIYF.

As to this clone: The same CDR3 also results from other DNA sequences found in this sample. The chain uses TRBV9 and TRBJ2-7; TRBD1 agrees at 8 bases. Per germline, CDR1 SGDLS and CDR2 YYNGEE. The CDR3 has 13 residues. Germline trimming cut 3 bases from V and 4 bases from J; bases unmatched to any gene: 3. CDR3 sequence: CASSAQGAYEQYF. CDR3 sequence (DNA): TGTGCCAGCAGCGCTCAGGGGGCTTACGAGCAGTACTTC.

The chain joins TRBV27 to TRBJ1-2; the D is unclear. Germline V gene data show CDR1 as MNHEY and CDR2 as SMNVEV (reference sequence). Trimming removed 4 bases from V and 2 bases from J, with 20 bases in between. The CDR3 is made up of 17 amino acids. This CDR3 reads CASSSLGPSSGNYGYTF. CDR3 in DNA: TGTGCCAGCAGTTCCCTTGGGCCCTCATCCGGCAACTATGGCTACACCTTC.

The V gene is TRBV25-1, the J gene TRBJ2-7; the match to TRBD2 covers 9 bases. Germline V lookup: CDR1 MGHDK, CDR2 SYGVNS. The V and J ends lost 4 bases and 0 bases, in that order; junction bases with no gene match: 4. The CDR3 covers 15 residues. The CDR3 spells CASSGAGGFSYEQYF. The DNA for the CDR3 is TGTGCCAGCAGTGGCGCGGGGGGGTTCTCCTACGAGCAGTACTTC.

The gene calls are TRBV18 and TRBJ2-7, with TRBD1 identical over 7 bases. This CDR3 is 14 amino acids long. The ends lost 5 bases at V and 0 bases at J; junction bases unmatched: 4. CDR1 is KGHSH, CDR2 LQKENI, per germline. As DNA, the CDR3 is TGTGCCAGCTCAGAGGGACAGAGCTCCTACGAGCAGTACTTC. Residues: CASSEGQSSYEQYF. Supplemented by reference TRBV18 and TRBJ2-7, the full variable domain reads NAGVMQNPRHLVRRRGQEARLRCSPMKGHSHVYWYRQLPEEGLKFMVYLQKENIIDESGMPKERFSAEFPKEGPSILRIQQVVRGDSAAYFCASSEGQSSYEQYFGPGTRLTVT.

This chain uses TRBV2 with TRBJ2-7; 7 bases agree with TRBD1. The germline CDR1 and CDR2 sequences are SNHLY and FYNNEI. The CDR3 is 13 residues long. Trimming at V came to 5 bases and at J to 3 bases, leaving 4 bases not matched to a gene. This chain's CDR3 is CASSTGQSYEQYF. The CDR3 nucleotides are TGTGCCAGCAGTACGGGACAGAGCTACGAGCAGTACTTC.

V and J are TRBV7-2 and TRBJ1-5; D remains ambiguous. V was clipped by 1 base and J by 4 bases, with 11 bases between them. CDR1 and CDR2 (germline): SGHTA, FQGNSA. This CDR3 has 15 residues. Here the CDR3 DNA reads TGTGCCAGCAGCTTAGGACAAACGTTTAATCAGCCCCAGCATTTT. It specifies CASSLGQTFNQPQHF. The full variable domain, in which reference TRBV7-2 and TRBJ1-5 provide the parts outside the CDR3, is GAGVSQSPSNKVTEKGKDVELRCDPISGHTALYWYRQSLGQGLEFLIYFQGNSAPDKSGLPSDRFSAERTGGSVSTLTIQRTQQEDSAVYLCASSLGQTFNQPQHFGDGTRLSIL.

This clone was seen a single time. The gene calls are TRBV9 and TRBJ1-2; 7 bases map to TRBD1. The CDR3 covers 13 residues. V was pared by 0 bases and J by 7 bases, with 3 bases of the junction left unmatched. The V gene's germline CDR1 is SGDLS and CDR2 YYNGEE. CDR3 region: CASSVEGAGGYTF. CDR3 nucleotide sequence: TGTGCCAGCAGCGTAGAGGGGGCTGGTGGCTACACCTTC.

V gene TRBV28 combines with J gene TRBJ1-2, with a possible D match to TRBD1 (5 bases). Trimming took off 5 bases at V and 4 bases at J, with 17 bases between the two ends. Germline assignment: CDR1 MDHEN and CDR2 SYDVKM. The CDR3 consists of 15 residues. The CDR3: CASSPPRGRGYGYTF. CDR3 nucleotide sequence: TGTGCCAGCAGTCCCCCAAGGGGAAGGGGCTATGGCTACACCTTC.